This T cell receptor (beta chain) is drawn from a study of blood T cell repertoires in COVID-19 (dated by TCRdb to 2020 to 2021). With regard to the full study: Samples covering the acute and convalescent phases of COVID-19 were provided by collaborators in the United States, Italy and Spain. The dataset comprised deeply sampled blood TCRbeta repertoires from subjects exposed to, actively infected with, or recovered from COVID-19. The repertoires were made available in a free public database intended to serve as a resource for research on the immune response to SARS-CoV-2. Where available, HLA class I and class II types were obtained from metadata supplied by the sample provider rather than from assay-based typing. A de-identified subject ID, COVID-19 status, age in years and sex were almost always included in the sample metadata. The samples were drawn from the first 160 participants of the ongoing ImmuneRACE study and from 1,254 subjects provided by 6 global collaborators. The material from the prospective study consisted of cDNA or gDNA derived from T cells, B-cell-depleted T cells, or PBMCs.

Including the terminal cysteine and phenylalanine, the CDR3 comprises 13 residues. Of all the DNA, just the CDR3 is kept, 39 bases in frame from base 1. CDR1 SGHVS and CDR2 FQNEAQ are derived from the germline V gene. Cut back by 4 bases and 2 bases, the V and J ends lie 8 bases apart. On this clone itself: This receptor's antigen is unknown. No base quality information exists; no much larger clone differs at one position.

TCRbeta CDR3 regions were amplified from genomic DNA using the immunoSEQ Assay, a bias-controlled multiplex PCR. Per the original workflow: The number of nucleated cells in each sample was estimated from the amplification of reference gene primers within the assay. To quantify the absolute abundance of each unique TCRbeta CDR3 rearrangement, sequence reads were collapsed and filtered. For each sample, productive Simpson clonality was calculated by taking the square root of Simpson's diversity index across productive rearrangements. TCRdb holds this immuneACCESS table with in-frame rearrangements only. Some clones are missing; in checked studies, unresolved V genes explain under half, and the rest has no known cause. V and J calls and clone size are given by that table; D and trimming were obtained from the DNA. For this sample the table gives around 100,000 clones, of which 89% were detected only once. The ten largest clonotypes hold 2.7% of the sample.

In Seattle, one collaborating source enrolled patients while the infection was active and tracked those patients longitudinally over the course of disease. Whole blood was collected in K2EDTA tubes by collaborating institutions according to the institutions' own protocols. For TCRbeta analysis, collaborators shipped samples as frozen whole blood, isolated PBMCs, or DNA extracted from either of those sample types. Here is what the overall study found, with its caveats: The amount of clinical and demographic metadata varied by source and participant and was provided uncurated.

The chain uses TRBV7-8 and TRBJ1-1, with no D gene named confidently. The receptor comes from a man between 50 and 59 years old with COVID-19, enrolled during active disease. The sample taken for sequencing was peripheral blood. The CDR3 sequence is CASSSRQNTEAFF. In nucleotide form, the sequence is TGTGCCAGCAGCTCACGACAAAACACTGAAGCTTTCTTT. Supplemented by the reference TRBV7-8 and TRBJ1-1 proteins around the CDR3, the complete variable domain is GAGVSQSPRYKVAKRGQDVALRCDPISGHVSLFWYQQALGQGPEFLTYFQNEAQLDKSGLPSDRFFAERPEGSVSTLKIQRTQQEDSAVYLCASSSRQNTEAFFGQGTRLTVV.